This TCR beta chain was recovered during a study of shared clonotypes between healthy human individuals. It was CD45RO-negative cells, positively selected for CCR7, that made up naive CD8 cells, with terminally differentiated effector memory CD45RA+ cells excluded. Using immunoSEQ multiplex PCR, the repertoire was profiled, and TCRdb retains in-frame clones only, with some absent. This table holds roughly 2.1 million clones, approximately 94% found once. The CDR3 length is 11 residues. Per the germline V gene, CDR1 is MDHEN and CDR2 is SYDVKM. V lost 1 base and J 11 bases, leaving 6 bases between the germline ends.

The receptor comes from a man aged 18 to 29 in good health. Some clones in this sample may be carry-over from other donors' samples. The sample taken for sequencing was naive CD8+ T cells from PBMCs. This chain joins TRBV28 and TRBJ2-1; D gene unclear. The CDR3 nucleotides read TGTGCCAGCAGTTTATCCAGTAAGCAGTTCTTC. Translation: CASSLSSKQFF.